This T cell receptor beta chain was retrieved from a study of T cells in Graves' hyperthyroidism and ophthalmopathy. General observations from the study: Model-based prediction identified ophthalmopathy a median about 7 months prior to its onset. Most clonotypes expanded in the thyroid (above 0.001) were also present in blood.

CDR3 length equals 16 residues. CDR1 and CDR2 (germline): DFQATT, SNEGSKA (reference sequence). J lost 2 bases, V lost 2 bases, and 8 bases had no gene match. This clonotype occurred many times. Its antigen is currently unknown. Orbital computed tomography and thyroid ultrasound, together with serum TRAb and thyroxine and clinical symptoms, were used for diagnoses. RNA transcripts were the template for amplifying TCR beta CDR3 regions. A first-round RT-PCR of the TCR CDR3 used the HTBI primer set. One entry per CDR3 protein, called by TCRdb with MiXCR from the multiplex PCR reads. The data show about 59,000 distinct CDR3 sequences, with 53% seen just once and 2.5% to 3.5% held by the top ten.

Sample: blood. The V and J genes are TRBV20-1 and TRBJ2-1; TRBD1 agrees at 8 bases. The source of this sequence is a woman aged 60-70 years with Graves' ophthalmopathy. The CDR3 spells CSARSPTGEAYNEQFF. The CDR3 bases are TGCAGTGCTAGATCTCCGACAGGGGAGGCCTACAATGAGCAGTTCTTC.